The text below deals with one TCR beta chain. Its matching antigen is unknown. TCRdb's copy holds only in-frame clones and misses some; the assay was immunoSEQ multiplex PCR. The profile shows 45,000 to 55,000 clones, approximately 79% of them singletons. The germline CDR1 and CDR2 sequences are SGHRS and YFSETQ. The length of the CDR3 is 15 residues. Trimming removed 2 bases from V and 2 bases from J; junction bases left unmatched: 4. The data stem from a study of T cell responses to AZD1222 COVID-19 vaccine. Study context: Pooling was applied to second doses at about 4 or about 12 weeks.

Overall study results and limits: Breadth and depth of Spike-specific TCRs rose after two AZD1222 doses. Possibly, clonal diversity was underestimated; donors were largely white British and included more females.

Sequences were derived from peripheral blood, sampled on day 0 of AZD1222 vaccination. This TCR was recovered from an adult in good health. This chain links TRBV5-1 with TRBJ2-1, with 7 positions matching TRBD1. The CDR3 nucleotides are TGCGCCAGCAGCTTCGCCGGGACAGCCTACAATGAGCAGTTCTTC. This codes for CASSFAGTAYNEQFF.